This TCR beta chain emerged from a study of blood T cell repertoires in COVID-19. Study-level background: COVID-19 samples, acute and convalescent, were from the United States, Italy and Spain.

The V gene end was trimmed by 6 bases and the J gene end by 7 bases; junction bases not matched to a gene: 11. Germline CDR1 is MNHEY and CDR2 is SVGAGI. The CDR3 loop spans 15 amino acids. Data came from immunoSEQ multiplex PCR; TCRdb stores just in-frame clones and leaves some out. The repertoire holds more than 300,000 clones, with around 87% as singletons. The receptor comes from a woman in her 30s with COVID-19, enrolled during active disease. The rearrangement links TRBV6-5 to TRBJ1-5, with 8 bases lining up with TRBD1. The sample was peripheral blood. The CDR3 reads CASSIRQGREQPQHF. The CDR3 DNA reads as TGTGCCAGCAGCATTAGACAGGGGAGAGAACAGCCCCAGCATTTT.